The subject of this entry is one T cell receptor beta chain. Its antigen is unknown. V was cut by 1 base and J by 8 bases, with 20 bases left in between. The CDR3 totals 17 residues. Germline CDR1 reads MGHDK; CDR2 reads SYGVNS. The authors extracted RNA and reverse transcribed it into cDNA as the sequencing template. Only in-frame clones appear in the TCRdb table, and some are missing; sequencing was by immunoSEQ multiplex PCR. The sample consists of over 150,000 clones, nearly 60% of them appearing once. These data belong to a study of CD8+ T cells in alopecia areata. Whole-study results and caveats: Across lesional scalp, and particularly alopecia totalis/universalis, clonality surpassed that of normal scalp.

Treatment described: oral pan-JAK inhibitor, 5-10 mg twice daily. PBMCs served as the source from which CD4+ and CD8+ T cells were sorted. This rearrangement joins TRBV25-1 to TRBJ1-4; D perhaps matches TRBD1 (5 bases). The source is a human donor with alopecia areata. Sequences were derived from CD4+ T cells sorted from blood, sampled at week 24, from a patient treated with tofacitinib. CDR3 nucleotide sequence: TGTGCCAGCAGTGAATGGGAAGGAAGGGGTGGTGAAGAAAAACTGTTTTTT. Amino acids: CASSEWEGRGGEEKLFF.